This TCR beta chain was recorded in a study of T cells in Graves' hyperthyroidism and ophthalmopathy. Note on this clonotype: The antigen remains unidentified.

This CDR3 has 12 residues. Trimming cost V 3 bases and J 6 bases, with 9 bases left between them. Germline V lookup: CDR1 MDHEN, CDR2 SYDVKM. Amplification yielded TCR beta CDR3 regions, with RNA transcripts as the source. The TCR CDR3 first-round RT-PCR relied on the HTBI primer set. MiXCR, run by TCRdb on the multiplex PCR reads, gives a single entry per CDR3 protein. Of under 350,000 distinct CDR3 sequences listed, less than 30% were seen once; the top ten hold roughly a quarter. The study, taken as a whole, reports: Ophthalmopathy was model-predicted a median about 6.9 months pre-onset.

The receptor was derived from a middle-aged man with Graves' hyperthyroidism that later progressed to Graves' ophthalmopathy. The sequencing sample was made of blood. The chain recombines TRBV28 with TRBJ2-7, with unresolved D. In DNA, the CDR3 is TGTGCCAGCAGTTTGCTTCTGGGCGAGCAGTACTTC. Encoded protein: CASSLLLGEQYF.